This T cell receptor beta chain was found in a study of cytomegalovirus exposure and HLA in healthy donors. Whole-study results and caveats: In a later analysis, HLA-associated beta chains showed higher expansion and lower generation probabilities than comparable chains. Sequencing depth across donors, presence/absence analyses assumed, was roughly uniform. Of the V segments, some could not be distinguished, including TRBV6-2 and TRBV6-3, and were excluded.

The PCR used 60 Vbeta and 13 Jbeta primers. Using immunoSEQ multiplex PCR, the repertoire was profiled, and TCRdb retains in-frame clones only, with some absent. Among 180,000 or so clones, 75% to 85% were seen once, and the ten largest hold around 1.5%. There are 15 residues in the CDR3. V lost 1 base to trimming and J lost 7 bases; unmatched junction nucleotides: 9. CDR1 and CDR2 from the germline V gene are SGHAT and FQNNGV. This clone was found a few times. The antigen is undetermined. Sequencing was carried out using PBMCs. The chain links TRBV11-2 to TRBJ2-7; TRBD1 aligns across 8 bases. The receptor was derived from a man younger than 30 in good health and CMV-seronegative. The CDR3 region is CASSLAGRGREEQYF. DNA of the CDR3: TGTGCCAGCAGCTTAGCCGGCAGGGGGCGGGAAGAGCAGTACTTC.